This T cell receptor beta chain appears in the sequencing data of a study of Graves' ophthalmopathy and Graves' hyperthyroidism. Germline assignment: CDR1 SGDLS and CDR2 YYNGEE. This CDR3 comprises 13 residues. The V gene lost 0 bases and the J gene lost 3 bases, with 6 bases spanning the gap. This clonotype has a count of ten or more. The authors amplified TCR beta CDR3 regions, and they did so from RNA transcripts for repertoire sequencing. The workflow started with a first-round RT-PCR run with HTBI primers and then moved on to a second-round multiplex PCR. Via MiXCR, TCRdb re-called the multiplex PCR reads, giving one row per CDR3 protein. The sample has around 470,000 distinct CDR3 sequences, over 13% seen once; the top ten hold 9.8%. Clinicians made diagnoses from clinical symptoms, serum thyroxine, TRAb, thyroid ultrasound and orbital computed tomography.

The specimen was blood. This sequence joins TRBV9 and TRBJ1-2; unclear D gene. The sequence was obtained from a woman in her 30s with Graves' ophthalmopathy. In DNA, the CDR3 is TGTGCCAGCAGCGTAGCTGGGCACTATGGCTACACCTTC. Translation: CASSVAGHYGYTF.